The entry below gives a single T cell receptor beta chain sequence along with its context. The data are from a study of blood T cell repertoires in COVID-19. In the study overall: Spain, Italy and the United States supplied samples that represented acute and convalescent COVID-19. T cells, B-cell-depleted T cells, or PBMCs provided the cDNA or gDNA that served as material.

Authors' data handling: By means of reference gene primer amplification, nucleated cell counts were estimated. Sequenced by immunoSEQ multiplex PCR; TCRdb stores in-frame clones only, minus some. The V and J calls and clone size come from that table; D and trimming were worked out from the DNA. This sample carries 150,000 to 200,000 clones, around nine tenths of them seen once, and the ten largest clones take approximately 3.3%. V was shortened by 5 bases and J by 2 bases, with 18 bases between the two germline ends. Per the germline V gene, CDR1 is KGHSH and CDR2 is LQKENI. CDR3 length: 16 amino acids.

The specimen sequenced was peripheral blood. V and J are TRBV18 and TRBJ2-5; weak D call: TRBD1 (6 bases). The clonotype comes from a man aged 18 to 35 with active or convalescent COVID-19. CDR3 nucleotide sequence: TGTGCCAGCTCAGCTTCACAGGGTTCGCTTCAAGAGACCCAGTACTTC. Protein product: CASSASQGSLQETQYF.